The 20 T cell receptor beta chains below all came from one sample that was sequenced in a study of shared clonotypes between healthy human individuals. The naive CD8 fraction comprised CD45RO-negative cells positively selected for CCR7 and excluded terminally differentiated effector memory CD45RA+ cells. This table comes from immunoSEQ multiplex PCR, and its TCRdb copy is limited to in-frame clones, with some not included. The sample has around 1,900,000 clones, over 85% seen once; the top ten hold about 1.7%. Sequencing was performed on naive CD8+ T cells from PBMCs. The receptors here all came from a man between 18 and 29 years old in good health. Some clones in this sample may be carry-over from other donors' samples.

The V gene is TRBV25-1, the J gene TRBJ1-1; 9 bases are a match to TRBD1. The CDR3 has 16 amino acids. The ends lost 3 bases at V and 4 bases at J; junction bases unmatched: 9. CDR1 MGHDK and CDR2 SYGVNS come from the germline V gene. The CDR3 loop reads CASSDRDRVGSTEAFF. The CDR3 nucleotides read TGTGCCAGCAGTGATCGGGACAGGGTCGGGAGCACTGAAGCTTTCTTT. Together with reference TRBV25-1 and TRBJ1-1, the CDR3 gives the full variable domain: EADIYQTPRYLVIGTGKKITLECSQTMGHDKMYWYQQDPGMELHLIHYSYGVNSTEKGDLSSESTVSRIRTEHFPLTLESARPSHTSQYLCASSDRDRVGSTEAFFGQGTRLTVV.

The chain is built from TRBV6-6 and TRBJ2-7; TRBD2 matches 8 bases. Germline-derived CDR1 and CDR2 are MNHNY and SVGAGI (reference sequence). J gave up 7 bases and V 4 bases, and 12 bases lay outside the gene matches. The CDR3 spans 15 residues. The CDR3 DNA reads TGTGCCAGCAGTTCTATAGCGGGATGGGTTGGGGAGCAGTACTTC. Encoded protein: CASSSIAGWVGEQYF.

The gene calls are TRBV7-2 and TRBJ1-1; 7 bases line up with TRBD1. V lost 6 bases and J lost 0; bases outside the gene matches: 7. This CDR3 has 15 residues. Germline-derived CDR1 and CDR2 are SGHTA and FQGNSA. CDR3: CASSIEQGMNTEAFF. The CDR3 DNA reads as TGTGCCAGCAGTATTGAACAGGGGATGAACACTGAAGCTTTCTTT.

Here the CDR3 DNA reads TGTGCCAGCAGCTTAGGAGGAAATGGGTGGGCGGCAGATACGCAGTATTTT. Its translation is CASSLGGNGWAADTQYF. V is TRBV7-9 and J is TRBJ2-3; D ambiguous. The CDR3 contains 17 residues. Germline CDR1 and CDR2: SEHNR and FQNEAQ (reference sequence). V lost 1 base and J lost 4, with 18 bases in between. Filled out from reference TRBV7-9 and TRBJ2-3, the complete variable domain reads DTGVSQNPRHKITKRGQNVTFRCDPISEHNRLYWYRQTLGQGPEFLTYFQNEAQLEKSRLLSDRFSAERPKGSFSTLEIQRTEQGDSAMYLCASSLGGNGWAADTQYFGPGTRLTVL.

The chain uses TRBV15 and TRBJ1-1; D gene unclear. Germline V lookup: CDR1 LNHNV, CDR2 YYDKDF (reference sequence). The CDR3 runs to 14 residues. Deletions cut 1 base from V and 1 base from J, with 7 bases between. The DNA for the CDR3 is TGTGCCACCAGCAGAGTGCCCAGGAACACTGAAGCTTTCTTT. This encodes CATSRVPRNTEAFF.

The sample holds one count of this clone. The rearrangement links TRBV7-8 to TRBJ2-6, with no clear D. The V gene lost 5 bases and the J gene lost 1 base, with 9 bases spanning the gap. The V gene's germline CDR1 is SGHVS and CDR2 FQNEAQ. The CDR3 covers 15 residues. DNA for the CDR3: TGTGCCAGCAGCGAAGGGCGGTCTGGGGCCAACGTCCTGACTTTC. It is translated as CASSEGRSGANVLTF.

The chain is built from TRBV27 and TRBJ1-5, with D tentatively TRBD1 (5 bases). V was cut by 3 bases and J by 7 bases, with 13 bases left in between. This CDR3 contains 14 residues. Germline-derived CDR1 and CDR2 are MNHEY and SMNVEV (reference sequence). CDR3 bases: TGTGCCAGCAGTTTGTTGGGGGGGAGCCAGCCCCAGCATTTT. Protein: CASSLLGGSQPQHF.

The V and J genes are TRBV7-9 and TRBJ2-1; no definite D call. In germline, CDR1 is SEHNR, CDR2 FQNEAQ (reference sequence). CDR3 length: 14 amino acids. Trimming removed 0 bases at V and 9 bases at J, with 12 bases between. The CDR3 loop reads CASSLAPASSEQFF. The CDR3 DNA sequence: TGTGCCAGCAGCTTAGCCCCGGCGAGTAGTGAGCAGTTCTTC.

The chain is built from TRBV29-1 and TRBJ1-1; D might be TRBD1 (6 bases). Looked up from germline, CDR1 is SQVTM and CDR2 is ANQGSEA. V shed 6 bases and J shed 10 bases, with 30 bases lying between them. This CDR3 is 16 amino acids long. As DNA, the CDR3 is TGCAGCGTCCCCATAGCCGGGACAAGTCTTTCGAGTGGAGCTTTCTTT. Translating gives CSVPIAGTSLSSGAFF.

V usage is TRBV28 and J usage is TRBJ1-4; D ambiguous. V lost 1 base and J 8 bases, leaving 11 bases between the germline ends. The CDR3 consists of 14 residues. The V gene's germline CDR1 is MDHEN and CDR2 SYDVKM. The CDR3 DNA reads TGTGCCAGCAGTTTATTGGTGGGCCGGGAAAAACTGTTTTTT. Its translation is CASSLLVGREKLFF.

The V call is TRBV7-9, the J call TRBJ2-5; 9 positions match TRBD1. Germline V gives CDR1 SEHNR, CDR2 FQNEAQ (reference sequence). This CDR3 has 16 residues. With V trimmed by 7 bases and J by 5 bases, 14 bases remained unmatched. As DNA, the CDR3 is TGTGCCAGCAACCATGGGGGGACAGGGCCCATGGAGACCCAGTACTTC. This gives the protein CASNHGGTGPMETQYF.

This chain joins TRBV27 and TRBJ2-1, with 10 nucleotides matching TRBD2. Germline V lookup: CDR1 MNHEY, CDR2 SMNVEV (reference sequence). Unmatched junction bases numbered 10, after V lost 7 bases and J lost 7 bases. This CDR3 has 15 residues. Here the CDR3 reads CASTPNYSGRNEQFF. The CDR3 nucleotides are TGTGCCAGCACCCCTAACTATAGCGGGAGGAATGAGCAGTTCTTC.

The chain is built from TRBV21-1 and TRBJ2-3; the table names TRBD1, a call not compared with the DNA. TRBV21-1 is noted as a pseudogene. CDR3 length equals 17 residues. CDR3 in amino acids: CASSKALAGEGTDTQYF. The CDR3 coding sequence is TGTGCCAGCAGCAAAGCGCTGGCAGGGGAAGGCACAGATACGCAGTATTTT.

V usage is TRBV6-5 and J usage is TRBJ1-4; D is ambiguous. This CDR3 has 16 residues. V was shortened by 2 bases and J by 0 bases, with 10 bases between the two germline ends. Germline CDR1 MNHEY, CDR2 SVGAGI. The CDR3 sequence: CASSYSPEATNEKLFF. The CDR3, as DNA: TGTGCCAGCAGTTACAGCCCTGAAGCAACTAATGAAAAACTGTTTTTT.

V and J are TRBV5-8 and TRBJ2-7; 9 bases are a match to TRBD1. The CDR3 spans 15 residues. J gave up 2 bases and V 4 bases, and 7 bases lay outside the gene matches. CDR1 and CDR2 (germline): SGHTS, YDEGEE. The CDR3 protein is CASSLHRDRAYEQYF. The DNA for the CDR3 is TGTGCCAGCAGCCTACACCGGGACAGGGCCTACGAGCAGTACTTC.

This chain joins TRBV7-8 and TRBJ2-7, with D perhaps matching TRBD1 or TRBD2 (5 bases each). V shed 7 bases and J shed 5 bases, with 12 bases lying between them. This CDR3 is 12 amino acids long. Per the germline V gene, CDR1 is SGHVS and CDR2 is FQNEAQ. DNA of the CDR3: TGTGCCAGCACTTTCCGGGACGACGAGCAGTACTTC. It codes for CASTFRDDEQYF. Supplemented by reference TRBV7-8 and TRBJ2-7, the full variable domain reads GAGVSQSPRYKVAKRGQDVALRCDPISGHVSLFWYQQALGQGPEFLTYFQNEAQLDKSGLPSDRFFAERPEGSVSTLKIQRTQQEDSAVYLCASTFRDDEQYFGPGTRLTVT.

The chain joins TRBV25-1 to TRBJ1-5; TRBD1 is a possible D gene (6 bases). Germline lookup yields CDR1 MGHDK and CDR2 SYGVNS. Trimming took off 1 base at V and 3 bases at J, with 13 bases between the two ends. CDR3 length: 16 amino acids. The CDR3 DNA reads as TGTGCCAGCAGTGAATTAGGGGGGGACATCAATCAGCCCCAGCATTTT. It encodes CASSELGGDINQPQHF.

V gene TRBV27 combines with J gene TRBJ1-2; no definite D call. V was clipped by 2 bases and J by 6 bases, with 10 bases between them. The CDR3 spans 13 residues. Germline V gene data show CDR1 as MNHEY and CDR2 as SMNVEV (reference sequence). CDR3 coding DNA: TGTGCCAGCAGTTTAGGTCCAGGTAATGGCTACACCTTC. The encoded protein is CASSLGPGNGYTF.

CDR3 nucleotide sequence: TGTGCCAGCAGCTTAGCACGTGTTCCCCTGGAGCTTAATGAGCAGTTCTTC. This gives the protein CASSLARVPLELNEQFF. The chain links TRBV11-1 to TRBJ2-1; D not resolved. Germline V CDR1 and CDR2: SGHAT, FQDESV (reference sequence). The CDR3 contains 17 residues. The V end was cut by 0 bases, the J end by 7 bases, with 19 bases between.

This chain connects TRBV7-9 to TRBJ2-7, with no clear D. The germline gives CDR1 SEHNR, CDR2 FQNEAQ (reference sequence). The length of the CDR3 is 14 residues. V lost 0 bases and J 2 bases, leaving 8 bases between the germline ends. CDR3 region: CASSLASYPYEQYF. In DNA, the CDR3 is TGTGCCAGCAGCTTAGCGTCTTACCCCTACGAGCAGTACTTC. The full variable domain, rest sourced from reference TRBV7-9 and TRBJ2-7, is DTGVSQNPRHKITKRGQNVTFRCDPISEHNRLYWYRQTLGQGPEFLTYFQNEAQLEKSRLLSDRFSAERPKGSFSTLEIQRTEQGDSAMYLCASSLASYPYEQYFGPGTRLTVT.